This passage covers 27 T cell receptor beta chains from one sample sequenced in a study of breast tumors, draining lymph nodes, adjacent tissues. A single record per CDR3 protein comes from TCRdb applying MiXCR to the multiplex PCR reads. Here the sample spans about 130,000 distinct CDR3 sequences, approximately 22% being singletons. The lymph nodes were axillary draining lymph nodes from breast cancer patients. The material sequenced was axillary lymph node tissue. These receptors originate from a female donor with breast cancer. Some clones in this sample may be carry-over from other donors' samples.

This clonotype showed up many times. J is TRBJ2-3 and V is TRBV10-3; TRBD2 aligns across 7 bases. V lost 3 bases and J lost 2; bases outside the gene matches: 5. Germline V gives CDR1 ENHRY, CDR2 SYGVKD. The CDR3 has 15 residues. The DNA of the CDR3 is TGTGCCATCAGTGATGCAGCGGGGTCCACAGATACGCAGTATTTT. This translates into CAISDAAGSTDTQYF.

This clonotype has a count of ten or more. The gene calls are TRBV7-3 and TRBJ2-5; D uncertain. The CDR3 sequence is 13 residues long. Between the trimmed V and J ends, which lost 5 bases and 5 bases, there was a span of 12 bases. Germline-derived CDR1 and CDR2 are SGHTA and FQGTGA. This chain's CDR3 is CASSQGPWETQYF. Written as DNA, the CDR3 is TGTGCCAGCAGCCAAGGGCCATGGGAGACCCAGTACTTC. Full variable domain (outside the CDR3, taken from reference TRBV7-3 and TRBJ2-5): GAGVSQTPSNKVTEKGKYVELRCDPISGHTALYWYRQSLGQGPEFLIYFQGTGAADDSGLPNDRFFAVRPEGSVSTLKIQRTERGDSAVYLCASSQGPWETQYFGPGTRLLVL.

Regarding this clonotype: One base away lies a much larger clone, so this may be a sequencing read error. The chain is built from TRBV7-9 and TRBJ2-1, with 8 bases that match TRBD2. The CDR3 runs 16 residues. The germline V gene encodes CDR1 SEHNR and CDR2 FQNEAQ (reference sequence). The CDR3 DNA reads TGTGCCCGCAGCTTAGAAGGGTTTGACGGGAGGGATGAGCAGTTCTTC. This encodes CARSLEGFDGRDEQFF.

This clonotype was counted at least ten times. The chain joins TRBV7-8 to TRBJ1-5, with D maybe TRBD1 (5 bases). This CDR3 is 13 amino acids long. Per the germline V gene, CDR1 is SGHVS and CDR2 is FQNEAQ. Trimming stripped 4 bases from V and 4 bases from J, with 8 bases between. The CDR3 loop is CASSSEGNQPQHF. The CDR3 coding sequence is TGTGCCAGCAGCTCGGAGGGGAATCAGCCCCAGCATTTT.

This clonotype showed up just a few times. The CDR3, as DNA: TGTGCCAGCAGCAAAATTCCCTCTGGGGCCAACGTCCTGACTTTC. This codes for CASSKIPSGANVLTF. The rearrangement uses TRBV28 and TRBJ2-6; D gene uncertain. The V gene lost 6 bases and the J gene lost 0 bases, with 9 bases spanning the gap. CDR1 and CDR2 from the germline V gene are MDHEN and SYDVKM. CDR3 length: 15 residues.

Points on this clonotype: A read error is likely, as this CDR3 ends without the conserved phenylalanine or tryptophan. Here the CDR3 DNA reads TGTGCCAGCAAACAGGACGGAGAGACCCAGTACTCC. Its protein is CASKQDGETQYS. The rearrangement links TRBV2 to TRBJ2-5, with a tentative D call TRBD1 (5 bases). CDR1 and CDR2 (germline): SNHLY, FYNNEI. Trimming took off 7 bases at V and 4 bases at J, with 10 bases between the two ends. The CDR3 sequence is 12 residues long.

This clonotype was found many times. The CDR3 region is CASSFGAGAYNEQFF. In DNA form, the CDR3 reads TGTGCCAGCAGCTTTGGAGCGGGGGCCTACAATGAGCAGTTCTTC. This chain joins TRBV5-4 and TRBJ2-1, with 8 bases fitting TRBD2. This CDR3 has 15 amino acids. The V and J ends lost 2 bases and 2 bases, in that order; junction bases with no gene match: 3. Germline lookup yields CDR1 SGHNT and CDR2 YYREEE (reference sequence).

This clonotype occurred many times. The J gene is TRBJ2-1, the V gene TRBV5-1; 8 nucleotides match TRBD1. The V gene end was trimmed by 5 bases and the J gene end by 0 bases; junction bases not matched to a gene: 7. Per germline, CDR1 SGHRS and CDR2 YFSETQ. The CDR3 length is 16 residues. CDR3 loop: CASRIRTGNSYNEQFF. CDR3 DNA sequence: TGCGCCAGCAGGATTAGGACAGGGAACTCCTACAATGAGCAGTTCTTC.

The gene calls are TRBV3-1 and TRBJ1-1; D not certain. CDR1 and CDR2 (germline): LGHDT, YNNKEL (reference sequence). This CDR3 spans 17 amino acids. Trimming removed 0 bases at V and 1 base at J, with 15 bases between. DNA for the CDR3: TGTGCCAGCAGCCAAGATCTTTATGGACGCGCGAACACTGAAGCTTTCTTT. It encodes CASSQDLYGRANTEAFF.

This clonotype occurred many times. The chain has TRBV7-3 and TRBJ2-1; 8 bases are a match to TRBD2. Germline values: CDR1 SGHTA, CDR2 FQGTGA. CDR3 length: 16 residues. V trimming: 4 bases; J trimming: 4 bases; junction bases outside the gene matches: 9. The CDR3 region is CASSSRQLAEYNEQFF. CDR3 coding DNA: TGTGCCAGCAGCTCACGTCAACTAGCGGAGTACAATGAGCAGTTCTTC.

This clonotype has ten or more counts. The chain is built from TRBV27 and TRBJ2-7; 11 bases are shared with TRBD1. Per the germline V gene, CDR1 is MNHEY and CDR2 is SMNVEV (reference sequence). The J segment lost 2 bases and the V segment lost 0 bases, leaving 3 bases of the junction unmatched. The CDR3 runs to 16 residues. The CDR3 loop reads CASSLSWGQGAYEQYF. CDR3 sequence (DNA): TGTGCCAGCAGTTTATCTTGGGGACAGGGGGCCTACGAGCAGTACTTC.

In its sample, this clonotype was seen many times. This rearrangement joins TRBV27 to TRBJ2-7; unclear D gene. Germline lookup yields CDR1 MNHEY and CDR2 SMNVEV (reference sequence). The CDR3 contains 11 residues. The V gene lost 3 bases and the J gene lost 4 bases, with 4 bases spanning the gap. CDR3 residues: CASSFPYEQYF. The CDR3 nucleotides read TGTGCCAGCAGTTTCCCTTACGAGCAGTACTTC.

This clonotype showed up many times. V and J are TRBV11-2 and TRBJ2-7, with TRBD2 matching 10 bases. Germline-derived CDR1 and CDR2 are SGHAT and FQNNGV. After removal of 5 bases from V and 3 bases from J, the junction contained 13 bases not matched to a gene. This CDR3 spans 17 amino acids. The CDR3 here is CASSETGLAFTDYEQYF. The CDR3 nucleotides are TGTGCCAGCAGCGAAACGGGACTAGCGTTTACTGACTACGAGCAGTACTTC.

Ten or more counts support this clonotype. V usage is TRBV14 and J usage is TRBJ2-7; TRBD1 matches 9 bases. V dropped 4 bases and J dropped 2; count of bases not matched to a gene: 9. CDR1 is SGHDN and CDR2 is FVKESK in the germline V gene. The CDR3 totals 16 residues. Written as DNA, the CDR3 is TGTGCCAGCAGCCGGAACGACAGGGGGGAAACCTACGAGCAGTACTTC. This translates into CASSRNDRGETYEQYF.

This clonotype was detected many times. V is TRBV12-3 or TRBV12-4 and J is TRBJ2-5; 10 bases match TRBD2. The CDR3 sequence is 15 residues long. Germline trimming cut 6 bases from V and 0 bases from J; bases unmatched to any gene: 4. The CDR3 sequence: CASSPGTSDQETQYF. The CDR3 bases are TGTGCCAGCAGCCCAGGGACTAGCGACCAAGAGACCCAGTACTTC.

This clonotype was detected ten times or more. The V call is TRBV20-1, the J call TRBJ2-2, with D possibly being TRBD2 (5 bases). V gave up 1 base and J gave up 4 bases, with 10 bases separating them. CDR1 and CDR2 (germline): DFQATT, SNEGSKA (reference sequence). The CDR3 spans 14 residues. As DNA, the CDR3 is TGCAGTGCTAGAGTGGCAGGAGGCACCGGGGAGCTGTTTTTT. This gives the protein CSARVAGGTGELFF.

This clonotype turned up a few times. The chain couples TRBV5-6 to TRBJ2-7, with 10 bases that match TRBD1. CDR3 size: 16 residues. The V gene end was trimmed by 4 bases and the J gene end by 1 base; junction bases not matched to a gene: 8. Looked up from germline, CDR1 is SGHDT and CDR2 is YYEEEE. The CDR3 region has the DNA TGTGCCAGCAGCCATCACATGGACAGGGGGTCCTACGAGCAGTACTTC. It translates to CASSHHMDRGSYEQYF.

This clonotype was observed at least ten times. This chain joins TRBV5-6 and TRBJ1-2; TRBD1 agrees at 12 bases. Germline values: CDR1 SGHDT, CDR2 YYEEEE. With V trimmed by 2 bases and J by 8 bases, 19 bases remained unmatched. This CDR3 has 19 residues. CDR3 protein: CASSFIEGTGGEDKGGYTF. CDR3 coding DNA: TGTGCCAGCAGCTTTATTGAGGGGACAGGGGGCGAGGATAAGGGAGGCTACACCTTC. Supplemented by reference TRBV5-6 and TRBJ1-2, the full variable domain reads DAGVTQSPTHLIKTRGQQVTLRCSPKSGHDTVSWYQQALGQGPQFIFQYYEEEERQRGNFPDRFSGHQFPNYSSELNVNALLLGDSALYLCASSFIEGTGGEDKGGYTFGSGTRLTVV.

This clonotype was detected ten times or more. The chain recombines TRBV7-2 with TRBJ1-3, with 12 bases aligning to TRBD1. This CDR3 has 17 residues. CDR1 and CDR2 (germline): SGHTA, FQGNSA. V shed 1 base, J shed 0 bases, and the junction held 1 base outside the gene matches. CDR3 sequence: CASSLEGQGASGNTIYF. For the CDR3, the DNA is TGTGCCAGCAGCTTAGAGGGACAGGGGGCCTCTGGAAACACCATATATTTT.

Only a few counts were recorded for this clonotype. The chain links TRBV7-9 to TRBJ2-5; weak D call: TRBD1 (6 bases). Germline V lookup: CDR1 SEHNR, CDR2 FQNEAQ (reference sequence). The V end lost 8 bases, the J end lost 4 bases, and 20 bases lay between the germline ends. The CDR3 is 15 amino acids. CDR3 sequence reads: CASGLGPRGAETQYF. The CDR3 DNA sequence: TGTGCCAGCGGCCTCGGCCCCAGGGGTGCAGAGACCCAGTACTTC. Full variable domain (outside the CDR3, taken from reference TRBV7-9 and TRBJ2-5): DTGVSQNPRHKITKRGQNVTFRCDPISEHNRLYWYRQTLGQGPEFLTYFQNEAQLEKSRLLSDRFSAERPKGSFSTLEIQRTEQGDSAMYLCASGLGPRGAETQYFGPGTRLLVL.

This clonotype was seen repeatedly, ten times or more. The chain uses TRBV20-1 and TRBJ2-5, with D possibly called TRBD1 or TRBD2 (5 bases each). Germline CDR1 reads DFQATT; CDR2 reads SNEGSKA (reference sequence). This CDR3 region has 14 residues. Trimming removed 0 bases from V and 5 bases from J, with 13 bases in between. The CDR3 nucleotides read TGCAGTGCTAGAGACGCCCGCGAGGGGGAGACCCAGTACTTC. It specifies CSARDAREGETQYF.

Many counts were recorded for this clonotype. This chain joins TRBV4-1 and TRBJ2-1, with a weak D call TRBD2 (5 bases). Trimming removed 4 bases from V and 2 bases from J, with 15 bases in between. The CDR3 length is 16 residues. Germline V gene lookup returns CDR1 MGHRA and CDR2 YSYEKL. This CDR3 is CASSPQAGGAYNEQFF. The CDR3 nucleotides read TGCGCCAGCAGCCCGCAGGCGGGCGGCGCCTACAATGAGCAGTTCTTC.

Details on this clonotype: A much larger clone lies a single base off, so this may be a read error. The conserved phenylalanine or tryptophan normally closing the CDR3 is absent here, so this likely arose from a read error. The chain combines TRBV6-1 with TRBJ2-7; D may be TRBD2 (6 bases). Trimming shortened V by 8 bases and J by 6 bases, and 17 bases separated the two germline ends. Germline CDR1 and CDR2: MNHNS and SASEGT. CDR3 length: 13 residues. This CDR3 is CASGRDSEGEQYS. The CDR3 nucleotides are TGTGCCAGCGGGCGGGATTCGGAGGGCGAGCAGTACTCC.

For this clonotype: A much larger clonotype is one base distant, so this may be a read error. This chain uses TRBV20-1 with TRBJ2-3, with 12 nucleotides matching TRBD2. CDR1 is DFQATT and CDR2 is SNEGSKA in the germline V gene (reference sequence). This CDR3 contains 16 residues. J lost 4 bases, V lost 2 bases, and 7 bases had no gene match. The CDR3 nucleotides are TGCAGTGCTAGAAAGACTAGCGGGAGTGGCGCAGATACGCAGTATTTT. Translating it yields CSARKTSGSGADTQYF.

This clonotype was detected only a few times. This chain uses TRBV6-1 with TRBJ1-5; no clear D gene. The CDR3 is made up of 15 amino acids. V shed 6 bases and J shed 3 bases, with 15 bases lying between them. Germline CDR1 MNHNS, CDR2 SASEGT. CDR3 sequence: CASRTAMAPNQPQHF. CDR3 sequence (DNA): TGTGCCAGCAGGACCGCGATGGCCCCCAATCAGCCCCAGCATTTT.

Many counts were recorded for this clonotype. The chain uses TRBV5-1 and TRBJ1-2; D is uncertain. CDR1 is SGHRS and CDR2 is YFSETQ in the germline V gene. Between the trimmed V and J ends, which lost 5 bases and 1 base, there was a span of 9 bases. This CDR3 is 13 amino acids long. In DNA, the CDR3 is TGCGCCAGCAGTTCCGACGGTAACTATGGCTACACCTTC. Amino acids: CASSSDGNYGYTF.

This clonotype came up once. V and J are TRBV30 and TRBJ2-1; D might be TRBD2 (6 bases). Germline V CDR1 and CDR2: GTSNPN, SVGIG (reference sequence). CDR3 length: 15 amino acids. Between the trimmed V and J ends, which lost 0 bases and 3 bases, there was a span of 12 bases. The CDR3 region is CAWSVLFGGYNEQFF. The CDR3 nucleotides are TGTGCCTGGAGTGTACTCTTCGGGGGCTACAATGAGCAGTTCTTC.